The following is a T cell receptor (beta chain) sequence with its context. Its antigen is currently unknown. Relative to the germline gene, one junction end is altered; a read error may explain this. In the study's own analysis: Quality scores were absent from the junction-only immunoSEQ sequences, so filtering differed. The data were produced by immunoSEQ multiplex PCR, yet TCRdb's version contains in-frame clones alone and is incomplete. The V and J calls and the clone size are those of that table, but D and trimming were determined from the DNA. The table shows about 110,000 clones, with over 65% occurring only once. In germline, CDR1 is ENHRY, CDR2 SYGVKD. This CDR3 comprises 16 residues. Those who donated, Caucasian adults without exception, all lived in Nashville, Tennessee. These data are taken from a study of shared clonotypes between healthy human individuals. Study-level results: For naive CD4 cells, 4% to 6% of clonotypes were shared across a handful of donors. Naive subsets usually exceeded memory subsets in estimated richness.

The receptor comes from a woman between 25 and 40 years old in good health. The gene calls are TRBV10-3 and TRBJ2-6; perhaps TRBD2 as D (5 bases). Sequenced sample: memory CD8+ T cells sorted from blood. Subset indicated: CD45RO+ cells pooled with CCR7-negative TemRA cells. For the CDR3, the DNA is TGTGCCAGCAGTGAAGCGGAGAGCTCTGGGGCCAACGTCCTGACTTTC. Translation: CASSEAESSGANVLTF.